Presented here are 6 T cell receptor beta chains from one specimen sequenced in a study of blood T cell repertoires in COVID-19. Repertoires were generated with immunoSEQ multiplex PCR, while TCRdb's copy carries only in-frame clones and drops some. The sample includes about 15,000 clones, around 80% of them seen just once. The sequencing sample was made of peripheral blood. Every receptor here comes from a human donor in a cohort sampled during active COVID-19.

This chain uses TRBV10-3 with TRBJ1-1; D gene uncertain. This CDR3 is built from 12 residues. V lost 3 bases, J lost 6 bases, and 8 bases lay in between. The germline gives CDR1 ENHRY, CDR2 SYGVKD. CDR3 nucleotide sequence: TGTGCCATCAGTGAACGTCAGTCTGAAGCTTTCTTT. Protein sequence: CAISERQSEAFF.

V gene TRBV5-1 combines with J gene TRBJ1-6, with 7 bases identical to TRBD1. J was trimmed by 2 bases and V by 1 base; bases with no gene match: 9. The germline V gene has CDR1 SGHRS and CDR2 YFSETQ. This CDR3 contains 18 residues. CDR3 sequence (DNA): TGCGCCAGCAGCTTGCGCTTTCGGGACAGCCCCTATAATTCACCCCTCCACTTT. Amino acids: CASSLRFRDSPYNSPLHF.

The gene calls are TRBV2 and TRBJ1-2; 9 bases fit TRBD1. J lost 3 bases, V lost 7 bases, and 6 bases had no gene match. CDR1 is SNHLY, CDR2 FYNNEI, per germline. The CDR3 is made up of 14 amino acids. CDR3 coding DNA: TGTGCCAGCAACTACCGGACAGGGGACTATGGCTACACCTTC. This sequence encodes CASNYRTGDYGYTF.

The CDR3 bases are TGCGCCAGCAGCCAAGATCTATATCAGCCCCAGCATTTT. Protein product: CASSQDLYQPQHF. The chain employs TRBV4-3 and TRBJ1-5; the D is unclear. Between the trimmed V and J ends, which lost 0 bases and 5 bases, there was a span of 5 bases. CDR1 and CDR2 from the germline V gene are LGHNA and YSLEER. CDR3 length: 13 residues.

V is TRBV6-2 or TRBV6-3 and J is TRBJ1-5; D might be TRBD1 (5 bases). Between the trimmed V and J ends, which lost 2 bases and 6 bases, there was a span of 14 bases. The CDR3 extends over 15 amino acids. Germline V gives CDR1 MNHEY, CDR2 SVGEGT. This CDR3 is CASSYGGDGGQPQHF. CDR3 nucleotide sequence: TGTGCCAGCAGTTACGGAGGGGACGGGGGTCAGCCCCAGCATTTT.

The chain joins TRBV29-1 to TRBJ2-1; 16 bases line up with TRBD2. Unmatched junction bases numbered 8, after V lost 6 bases and J lost 3 bases. CDR3 length equals 17 residues. Germline assignment: CDR1 SQVTM and CDR2 ANQGSEA. The CDR3 reads CSVAGTSGRVIYNEQFF. The DNA for the CDR3 is TGCAGCGTCGCTGGGACTAGCGGGAGGGTTATCTACAATGAGCAGTTCTTC.